These 31 T cell receptor beta chains came from one sample sequenced in a study of blood T cell repertoires in COVID-19. TCRdb's copy holds only in-frame clones and misses some; the assay was immunoSEQ multiplex PCR. The sample yields approximately 470,000 clones, approximately 83% seen once. Sample: peripheral blood. These receptors were obtained from a human donor in a cohort sampled during active COVID-19.

The V gene is TRBV30, the J gene TRBJ2-7; D might be TRBD2 (7 bases). Germline-derived CDR1 and CDR2 are GTSNPN and SVGIG (reference sequence). The CDR3 runs 15 residues. Trimming stripped 5 bases from V and 3 bases from J, with 20 bases between. The CDR3 loop is CAWSRGDTRYYEQYF. The CDR3 bases are TGTGCCTGGTCCCGGGGGGACACCAGATACTACGAGCAGTACTTC.

This chain uses TRBV28 with TRBJ1-1; TRBD1 aligns across 12 bases. Germline CDR1 is MDHEN and CDR2 is SYDVKM. The length of the CDR3 is 17 residues. The trim removed 7 bases at V and 3 bases at J, leaving 12 bases unmatched. The CDR3, as DNA: TGTGCCAGCACGACGCGAGGGGACAGGGGGCGGGACACTGAAGCTTTCTTT. Translating gives CASTTRGDRGRDTEAFF.

The chain has TRBV7-3 and TRBJ2-7; 9 bases are a match to TRBD2. The CDR3 runs to 17 residues. J was trimmed by 0 bases and V by 0 bases; bases with no gene match: 6. CDR1 is SGHTA and CDR2 is FQGTGA in the germline V gene. The CDR3 nucleotides are TGTGCCAGCAGCTTAACGGGGAGCGGGAGGAACTCCTACGAGCAGTACTTC. Translating gives CASSLTGSGRNSYEQYF.

The gene calls are TRBV5-1 and TRBJ1-1; no clear D gene. The CDR3 sequence is 14 residues long. Trimming stripped 0 bases from V and 2 bases from J, with 8 bases between. Germline lookup yields CDR1 SGHRS and CDR2 YFSETQ. Here the CDR3 reads CASSLGQANTEAFF. The CDR3 DNA follows: TGCGCCAGCAGCTTGGGCCAGGCCAACACTGAAGCTTTCTTT.

This chain connects TRBV29-1 to TRBJ1-1; tentative D call: TRBD1 (5 bases). CDR1 SQVTM and CDR2 ANQGSEA come from the germline V gene. This CDR3 spans 15 amino acids. The germline V and J ends were trimmed by 4 bases and 4 bases, with 19 bases remaining between them. CDR3 DNA sequence: TGCAGCGTTGGGCCCTCAGGGTATGTGGGCACTGAAGCTTTCTTT. This gives the protein CSVGPSGYVGTEAFF.

With respect to this clone: Other DNA variants within this sample encode the same CDR3. The V gene is TRBV24-1, the J gene TRBJ2-7; 8 nucleotides line up with TRBD1. The CDR3 spans 16 residues. From germline, CDR1 is KGHDR and CDR2 SFDVKD. The V and J ends lost 1 base and 0 bases, in that order; junction bases with no gene match: 4. The CDR3 loop is CATSDFGTGGSYEQYF. The CDR3 bases are TGTGCCACCAGTGATTTCGGAACAGGGGGCTCCTACGAGCAGTACTTC.

The chain's CDR3 is CASSFGLAGVVNEQFF. The CDR3 region has the DNA TGTGCCAGCAGCTTTGGACTAGCGGGAGTCGTAAATGAGCAGTTCTTC. V is TRBV5-6 and J is TRBJ2-1; 13 bases are shared with TRBD2. The CDR3 totals 16 residues. CDR1 is SGHDT and CDR2 is YYEEEE in the germline V gene. Germline trimming cut 2 bases from V and 7 bases from J; bases unmatched to any gene: 6.

The chain couples TRBV7-2 to TRBJ2-5; D ambiguous. V lost 1 base to trimming and J lost 4 bases, with 7 bases between them. The CDR3 has 13 amino acids. Germline CDR1 reads SGHTA; CDR2 reads FQGNSA. This chain's CDR3 is CASSLVRRETQYF. The CDR3 bases are TGTGCCAGCAGCTTAGTTAGGAGAGAGACCCAGTACTTC. Drawing the rest from reference TRBV7-2 and TRBJ2-5, the complete variable domain is GAGVSQSPSNKVTEKGKDVELRCDPISGHTALYWYRQSLGQGLEFLIYFQGNSAPDKSGLPSDRFSAERTGGSVSTLTIQRTQQEDSAVYLCASSLVRRETQYFGPGTRLLVL.

J is TRBJ2-2 and V is TRBV7-6, with 7 bases matching TRBD1. The germline V gene has CDR1 SGHVS and CDR2 FNYEAQ. The CDR3 runs to 18 residues. With 4 bases clipped from V and 4 bases from J, the junction kept 15 bases outside the gene matches. The CDR3 here is CASSSPPTGPKITGELFF. The CDR3 bases are TGTGCCAGCAGCTCTCCCCCGACAGGGCCCAAAATCACCGGGGAGCTGTTTTTT.

This clone was seen more than once but under ten times. CDR3: CASSLRRHQPQHF. The CDR3 bases are TGTGCCAGCAGCTTGAGGCGGCATCAGCCCCAGCATTTT. The rearrangement links TRBV7-2 to TRBJ1-5; no firm D call. Trimming stripped 3 bases from V and 5 bases from J, with 8 bases between. The CDR3 runs to 13 residues. CDR1 SGHTA and CDR2 FQGNSA come from the germline V gene.

J is TRBJ2-1 and V is TRBV7-8; D is possibly TRBD2 (5 bases). The CDR3 has 14 amino acids. Trimming pared 6 bases from V and 0 bases from J, leaving 9 bases between. Per germline, CDR1 SGHVS and CDR2 FQNEAQ. The CDR3 loop is CASRADHSYNEQFF. The CDR3 DNA is TGTGCCAGCAGAGCGGACCACTCCTACAATGAGCAGTTCTTC.

This chain uses TRBV6-6 with TRBJ2-5, with TRBD2 as a possible D gene (5 bases). This CDR3 spans 13 amino acids. Trimming removed 8 bases from V and 1 base from J, with 11 bases in between. Germline CDR1 and CDR2: MNHNY and SVGAGI (reference sequence). CDR3 region: CASLPSGQETQYF. The CDR3 DNA sequence: TGTGCCAGCCTCCCCAGCGGCCAAGAGACCCAGTACTTC.

This chain uses TRBV7-2 with TRBJ1-1, with TRBD1 as a possible D gene (5 bases). Trimming cost V 0 bases and J 3 bases, with 11 bases left between them. This CDR3 is built from 15 residues. Per germline, CDR1 SGHTA and CDR2 FQGNSA. The CDR3 DNA follows: TGTGCCAGCAGCTTAGCTGGGGGAGGAGACACTGAAGCTTTCTTT. Translated: CASSLAGGGDTEAFF.

This clone was found once. The chain recombines TRBV3-1 (or the pseudogene TRBV3-2) with TRBJ2-7; the D is unclear. V was clipped by 1 base and J by 1 base, with 11 bases between them. The CDR3 length is 15 residues. In germline, CDR1 is LGHDT, CDR2 YNNKEL (reference sequence). The CDR3 nucleotides are TGTGCCAGCAGCCAAGTATTGGCGGCTTCCTACGAGCAGTACTTC. It is translated as CASSQVLAASYEQYF.

This sequence joins TRBV7-2 and TRBJ1-3, with 10 bases identical to TRBD1. With 6 bases clipped from V and 8 bases from J, the junction kept 13 bases outside the gene matches. This CDR3 contains 16 residues. Germline CDR1 reads SGHTA; CDR2 reads FQGNSA. This CDR3 is CASSSSRDRGTHTIYF. CDR3 DNA: TGTGCCAGCAGTTCCTCCCGGGACAGGGGTACTCACACCATATATTTT.

This rearrangement joins TRBV29-1 to TRBJ2-7; tentative D call: TRBD2 (6 bases). The CDR3 runs to 15 residues. The V end lost 4 bases, the J end lost 1 base, and 17 bases lay between the germline ends. The germline V gene has CDR1 SQVTM and CDR2 ANQGSEA. The CDR3 sequence is CSVANRERASYEQYF. For the CDR3, the DNA is TGCAGCGTTGCTAATCGGGAGAGGGCTTCCTACGAGCAGTACTTC.

This chain connects TRBV9 to TRBJ2-1; 10 bases agree with TRBD2. From germline, CDR1 is SGDLS and CDR2 YYNGEE. The CDR3 is 14 amino acids. The ends lost 4 bases at V and 7 bases at J; junction bases unmatched: 5. The CDR3 spells CASSPLSGRNEQFF. The DNA of the CDR3 is TGTGCCAGCAGCCCCCTTAGCGGGAGGAATGAGCAGTTCTTC.

This rearrangement joins TRBV4-1 to TRBJ1-5; possible D gene TRBD1, 6 bases. This CDR3 spans 17 amino acids. With 1 base removed from V and 9 bases from J, the gap between germline ends came to 22 bases. Per germline, CDR1 MGHRA and CDR2 YSYEKL. CDR3 loop: CASSQVSLQQGSGPQHF. For the CDR3, the DNA is TGCGCCAGCAGCCAAGTGTCCCTTCAACAGGGCTCGGGGCCCCAGCATTTT.

This chain connects TRBV27 to TRBJ2-1; 9 positions match TRBD1. The trim removed 6 bases at V and 14 bases at J, leaving 20 bases unmatched. This CDR3 contains 16 residues. Per the germline V gene, CDR1 is MNHEY and CDR2 is SMNVEV (reference sequence). The CDR3 DNA follows: TGTGCCAGCAGCCCGGGACAGGGAACAGTGAGGATAAGGGAGTTCTTC. Protein: CASSPGQGTVRIREFF.

This chain uses TRBV7-9 with TRBJ1-2; D may be TRBD1 (5 bases). From germline, CDR1 is SEHNR and CDR2 FQNEAQ (reference sequence). The V and J ends lost 2 bases and 7 bases respectively, with 11 bases between them. This CDR3 contains 13 residues. The CDR3 DNA reads as TGTGCCAGCAGCTTACTCAGGGAAGGTGGCTACACCTTC. Residues: CASSLLREGGYTF.

The rearrangement links TRBV29-1 to TRBJ1-4, with unresolved D. The CDR3 totals 13 residues. Trimming removed 5 bases at V and 4 bases at J, with 11 bases between. Germline lookup yields CDR1 SQVTM and CDR2 ANQGSEA. The CDR3 DNA sequence: TGCAGCGTTACGAAATCGAGTAATGAAAAACTGTTTTTT. This codes for CSVTKSSNEKLFF.

The chain uses TRBV27 and TRBJ1-1, with TRBD1 as a possible D gene (5 bases). Germline V CDR1 and CDR2: MNHEY, SMNVEV (reference sequence). The CDR3 is 14 residues long. Trimming shortened V by 6 bases and J by 4 bases, and 15 bases separated the two germline ends. The CDR3 here is CASRGGTLSTEAFF. CDR3 bases: TGTGCCAGCAGGGGAGGGACGTTAAGCACTGAAGCTTTCTTT.

The V gene is TRBV3-1 (or the pseudogene TRBV3-2), the J gene TRBJ2-1; TRBD2 matches at 9 bases. CDR1 and CDR2 (germline): LGHDT, YNNKEL (reference sequence). This CDR3 is built from 15 residues. V trimming: 2 bases; J trimming: 7 bases; junction bases outside the gene matches: 6. The DNA of the CDR3 is TGTGCCAGCAGCCAACTAGCGGGAATACAGAATGAGCAGTTCTTC. Protein sequence: CASSQLAGIQNEQFF.

This clone has a count of ten or more. The chain joins TRBV9 to TRBJ1-1; TRBD1 aligns across 10 bases. V gave up 7 bases and J gave up 3 bases; unmatched junction bases: 6. Per germline, CDR1 SGDLS and CDR2 YYNGEE. This CDR3 has 14 residues. In nucleotides, the CDR3 is TGTGCCAGCCGGAGGACAGGGGGTGACACTGAAGCTTTCTTT. Its protein product is CASRRTGGDTEAFF.

The chain has TRBV9 and TRBJ1-1, with no clear D. Trimming cost V 4 bases and J 1 base, with 17 bases left between them. This CDR3 has 16 residues. Germline V CDR1 and CDR2: SGDLS, YYNGEE. CDR3 DNA sequence: TGTGCCAGCAGCAGGACGGTGGAGGGAGCGAACACTGAAGCTTTCTTT. This codes for CASSRTVEGANTEAFF.

CDR3 amino acids: CASSLVGLAGELEQFF. In DNA, the CDR3 is TGTGCCAGCAGCTTAGTCGGGCTAGCGGGAGAGCTTGAGCAGTTCTTC. The chain joins TRBV7-2 to TRBJ2-1; 10 positions match TRBD2. V gave up 1 base and J gave up 9 bases; unmatched junction bases: 9. The length of the CDR3 is 16 residues. Germline V lookup: CDR1 SGHTA, CDR2 FQGNSA.

This clone was seen a few times. The chain recombines TRBV5-1 with TRBJ2-7, with 16 bases fitting TRBD2. The V segment lost 5 bases and the J segment 3 bases; nucleotides outside the gene matches: 8. Germline CDR1 is SGHRS and CDR2 is YFSETQ. The CDR3 consists of 17 residues. The CDR3 reads CASRAGLAGGPHYEQYF. The CDR3 coding sequence is TGCGCCAGCAGAGCGGGACTAGCGGGAGGGCCACACTACGAGCAGTACTTC.

The gene calls are TRBV14 and TRBJ2-1; D is ambiguous. Germline V CDR1 and CDR2: SGHDN, FVKESK. CDR3 length: 17 residues. The V gene lost 0 bases and the J gene lost 0 bases, with 12 bases spanning the gap. CDR3 region: CASSQDSGALSYNEQFF. The CDR3 DNA reads TGTGCCAGCAGCCAAGATTCCGGTGCCCTCTCCTACAATGAGCAGTTCTTC.

The V gene is TRBV7-3, the J gene TRBJ1-5; D gene unclear. V lost 5 bases, J lost 0 bases, and 17 bases lay in between. The CDR3 runs to 17 residues. Germline assignment: CDR1 SGHTA and CDR2 FQGTGA. CDR3 coding DNA: TGTGCCAGCAGCCCCTCCCGGCGGCCATATAGCAATCAGCCCCAGCATTTT. Its translation is CASSPSRRPYSNQPQHF.

The gene calls are TRBV19 and TRBJ1-5, with 7 bases identical to TRBD1. J gave up 4 bases and V 7 bases, and 7 bases lay outside the gene matches. Germline CDR1 and CDR2: LNHDA and SQIVND (reference sequence). The CDR3 sequence is 14 residues long. The CDR3: CASTLDRVNQPQHF. The CDR3 DNA follows: TGTGCCAGTACCCTAGACAGGGTTAATCAGCCCCAGCATTTT.

This chain uses TRBV20-1 with TRBJ2-7, with a weak D call TRBD1 (7 bases). The ends were cut back, 3 bases at V and 2 bases at J, with 17 bases in the middle. The CDR3 length is 15 residues. The germline gives CDR1 DFQATT, CDR2 SNEGSKA (reference sequence). Here the CDR3 reads CSASEWGQRAYEQYF. The CDR3 bases are TGCAGTGCTAGTGAGTGGGGACAGCGGGCCTACGAGCAGTACTTC.